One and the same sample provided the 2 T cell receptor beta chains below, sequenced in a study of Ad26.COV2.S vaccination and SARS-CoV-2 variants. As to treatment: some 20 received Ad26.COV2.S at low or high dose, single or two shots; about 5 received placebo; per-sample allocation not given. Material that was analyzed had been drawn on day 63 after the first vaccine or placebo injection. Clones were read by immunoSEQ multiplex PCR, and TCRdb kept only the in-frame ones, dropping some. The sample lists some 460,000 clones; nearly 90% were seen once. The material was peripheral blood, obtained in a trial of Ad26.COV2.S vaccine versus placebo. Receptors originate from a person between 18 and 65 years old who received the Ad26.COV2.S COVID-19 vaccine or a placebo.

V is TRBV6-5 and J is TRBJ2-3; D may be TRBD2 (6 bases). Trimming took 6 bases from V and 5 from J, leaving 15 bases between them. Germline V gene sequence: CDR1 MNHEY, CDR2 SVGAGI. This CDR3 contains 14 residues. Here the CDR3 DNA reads TGTGCCAGCAGCCACCAATCGGGGGAAGATACGCAGTATTTT. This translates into CASSHQSGEDTQYF.

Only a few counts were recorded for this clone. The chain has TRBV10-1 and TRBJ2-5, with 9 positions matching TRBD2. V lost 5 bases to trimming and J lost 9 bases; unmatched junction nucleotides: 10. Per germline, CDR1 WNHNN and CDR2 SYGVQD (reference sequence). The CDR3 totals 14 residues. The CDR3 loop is CASSRLAEAGPQYF. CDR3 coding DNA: TGCGCCAGCAGTAGACTAGCGGAGGCAGGGCCCCAGTACTTC.